A single sample is the source of the 31 T cell receptor beta chains below, sequenced in a study of OX40 agonist ivuxolimab in advanced cancers. Sequencing was performed with immunoSEQ multiplex PCR; in TCRdb, only in-frame clones are kept and a portion is missing. Counted here are tens of thousands of clones, 88% occurring once; the ten biggest clones make up roughly 0.98%. The sample consisted of CD4+ or CD8+ T cells sorted from blood, taken in a trial of the OX40 agonist ivuxolimab. The receptor source for this set is an adult with an advanced solid tumor such as melanoma, head and neck, liver or kidney cancer.

V gene TRBV29-1 combines with J gene TRBJ2-3, with 12 bases fitting TRBD2. From germline, CDR1 is SQVTM and CDR2 ANQGSEA. With V trimmed by 3 bases and J by 7 bases, 8 bases remained unmatched. This CDR3 has 15 amino acids. The CDR3 nucleotides read TGCAGCGTTGACGGCAAGACTAGCGGGAGTTATACGCAGTATTTT. As protein: CSVDGKTSGSYTQYF.

V gene TRBV23-1 combines with J gene TRBJ2-1; D might be TRBD2 (6 bases). TRBV23-1 is marked as an open reading frame, function uncertain. The CDR3 contains 13 residues. V was pared by 3 bases and J by 3 bases, with 6 bases between. As DNA, the CDR3 is TGCGCCAGCAGTCATAGCGGCTACAATGAGCAGTTCTTC. This codes for CASSHSGYNEQFF.

The CDR3 spells CASNIRLAEKQETQYF. In DNA form, the CDR3 reads TGCGCCAGCAACATAAGACTAGCGGAGAAACAAGAGACCCAGTACTTC. The J gene is TRBJ2-5, the V gene TRBV5-1, with 9 positions matching TRBD2. Germline CDR1 SGHRS, CDR2 YFSETQ. Trimming cost V 6 bases and J 2 bases; bases outside gene matches: 11. The CDR3 contains 16 residues.

This chain links TRBV15 with TRBJ2-5; a possible D gene is TRBD1 (5 bases). Germline V gene sequence: CDR1 LNHNV, CDR2 YYDKDF (reference sequence). Deletions cut 1 base from V and 2 bases from J, with 11 bases between. CDR3 size: 15 residues. CDR3: CATSRARVGQETQYF. The CDR3 region has the DNA TGTGCCACCAGCAGAGCCAGGGTAGGGCAAGAGACCCAGTACTTC.

V usage is TRBV5-1 and J usage is TRBJ2-1, with 11 bases aligning to TRBD2. V shed 2 bases and J 8 bases; nucleotides not matched to a gene: 9. The length of the CDR3 is 16 residues. Germline lookup yields CDR1 SGHRS and CDR2 YFSETQ. CDR3 loop: CASSFSGRASVDEQFF. In DNA form, the CDR3 reads TGCGCCAGCAGCTTTAGCGGGAGGGCCTCTGTCGATGAGCAGTTCTTC.

This chain connects TRBV7-2 to TRBJ2-3; tentatively, D is TRBD2 (5 bases). The CDR3 sequence is 15 residues long. V lost 2 bases, J lost 0 bases, and 9 bases lay in between. Germline CDR1 reads SGHTA; CDR2 reads FQGNSA. The CDR3 reads CASSLTGISTDTQYF. In DNA, the CDR3 is TGTGCCAGCAGCTTAACCGGGATTAGCACAGATACGCAGTATTTT. The full variable domain, completed using reference TRBV7-2 and TRBJ2-3, is GAGVSQSPSNKVTEKGKDVELRCDPISGHTALYWYRQSLGQGLEFLIYFQGNSAPDKSGLPSDRFSAERTGGSVSTLTIQRTQQEDSAVYLCASSLTGISTDTQYFGPGTRLTVL.

The chain joins TRBV28 to TRBJ2-3; tentative D call: TRBD2 (6 bases). Germline V gives CDR1 MDHEN, CDR2 SYDVKM. V was cut by 3 bases and J by 0 bases, with 10 bases left in between. This CDR3 has 15 amino acids. CDR3 sequence reads: CASSLRRVSTDTQYF. DNA for the CDR3: TGTGCCAGCAGTTTGAGGAGGGTTAGCACAGATACGCAGTATTTT.

The chain is built from TRBV7-8 and TRBJ1-1, with TRBD1 as a possible D gene (6 bases). Trimming removed 5 bases from V and 2 bases from J, with 15 bases in between. This CDR3 region has 15 residues. Germline CDR1 and CDR2: SGHVS and FQNEAQ. CDR3 region: CASSTSGTLNTEAFF. CDR3 nucleotides: TGTGCCAGCAGCACATCCGGGACACTCAACACTGAAGCTTTCTTT.

This clone has only one observation. CDR3 sequence (DNA): TGTGCCACCAGGTGGGGCGCGGGGGCGAACACCGGGGAGCTGTTTTTT. As protein: CATRWGAGANTGELFF. The chain recombines TRBV15 with TRBJ2-2; the match to TRBD2 covers 7 bases. With V trimmed by 6 bases and J by 0 bases, 7 bases remained unmatched. Per the germline V gene, CDR1 is LNHNV and CDR2 is YYDKDF (reference sequence). CDR3 length: 16 amino acids.

The chain has TRBV11-2 and TRBJ2-1, with TRBD2 identical over 7 bases. CDR1 is SGHAT and CDR2 is FQNNGV in the germline V gene. Germline trimming cut 5 bases from V and 2 bases from J; bases unmatched to any gene: 3. CDR3 length: 14 amino acids. The chain's CDR3 is CASSPSGAYNEQFF. The CDR3 coding sequence is TGTGCCAGCAGCCCTAGCGGAGCCTACAATGAGCAGTTCTTC. Looking up the rest from reference TRBV11-2 and TRBJ2-1 gives the full variable domain: EAGVAQSPRYKIIEKRQSVAFWCNPISGHATLYWYQQILGQGPKLLIQFQNNGVVDDSQLPKDRFSAERLKGVDSTLKIQPAKLEDSAVYLCASSPSGAYNEQFFGPGTRLTVL.

The V gene is TRBV11-1, the J gene TRBJ2-4; D is unresolved. Trimming cost V 4 bases and J 0 bases, with 10 bases left between them. Germline loops: CDR1 SGHAT, CDR2 FQDESV (reference sequence). CDR3 length: 15 residues. CDR3 sequence: CASSSSTAAKNIQYF. DNA of the CDR3: TGTGCCAGCAGCTCGTCCACCGCAGCCAAAAACATTCAGTACTTC.

This sequence joins TRBV10-2 and TRBJ2-3; the match to TRBD2 covers 11 bases. Germline values: CDR1 WSHSY, CDR2 SAAADI. The CDR3 length is 16 residues. The V and J ends lost 6 bases and 0 bases, in that order; junction bases with no gene match: 5. In DNA, the CDR3 is TGCGCCAGCAGGCTAGCGGGAGGTTCTAGCACAGATACGCAGTATTTT. This codes for CASRLAGGSSTDTQYF.

This clone was seen once. This chain connects TRBV7-9 to TRBJ1-6; tentatively, D is TRBD1 (6 bases). V was clipped by 6 bases and J by 7 bases, with 13 bases between them. The length of the CDR3 is 14 residues. Germline lookup yields CDR1 SEHNR and CDR2 FQNEAQ (reference sequence). DNA for the CDR3: TGTGCCAGCAGGACGACAGGTGCAAATTCACCCCTCCACTTT. The encoded protein is CASRTTGANSPLHF.

The V and J genes are TRBV28 and TRBJ2-7, with D possibly TRBD1 on 6 matching bases. V was shortened by 5 bases and J by 7 bases, with 18 bases between the two germline ends. CDR3 length: 14 amino acids. Germline CDR1 and CDR2: MDHEN and SYDVKM. CDR3 sequence (DNA): TGTGCCAGCAGTCTCAATTACAGGGCCGGAGAGCAGTACTTC. It specifies CASSLNYRAGEQYF.

The V and J genes are TRBV11-3 and TRBJ2-3; TRBD2 matches at 7 bases. V shed 5 bases and J 3 bases; nucleotides not matched to a gene: 11. The CDR3 consists of 16 residues. Germline-derived CDR1 and CDR2 are SGHNT and YENEEA. The CDR3 DNA follows: TGTGCCAGCAGCGGCAGGGAGGCGGGAGTTACAGATACGCAGTATTTT. Translated: CASSGREAGVTDTQYF.

This chain joins TRBV5-1 and TRBJ2-7; a possible D gene is TRBD1 (5 bases). V lost 4 bases and J lost 3, with 11 bases in between. The CDR3 spans 13 residues. From germline, CDR1 is SGHRS and CDR2 YFSETQ. This chain's CDR3 is CASSADSHYEQYF. The CDR3 bases are TGCGCCAGCAGCGCCGACAGTCACTACGAGCAGTACTTC.

The chain joins TRBV9 to TRBJ2-6; the match to TRBD1 covers 9 bases. CDR1 is SGDLS, CDR2 YYNGEE, per germline. The J segment lost 2 bases and the V segment lost 4 bases, leaving 13 bases of the junction unmatched. This CDR3 is built from 19 residues. CDR3: CASSRSTTGGVTGANVLTF. The CDR3 DNA follows: TGTGCCAGCAGCCGGTCGACGACAGGGGGAGTTACTGGGGCCAACGTCCTGACTTTC.

The chain links TRBV15 to TRBJ2-7; the match to TRBD2 covers 13 bases. Trimming at V came to 3 bases and at J to 3 bases, leaving 8 bases not matched to a gene. The germline V gene encodes CDR1 LNHNV and CDR2 YYDKDF (reference sequence). This CDR3 is 17 amino acids long. The CDR3 here is CATSSYRGLAGDYEQYF. CDR3 in DNA: TGTGCCACCAGCAGTTATCGAGGACTAGCGGGAGACTACGAGCAGTACTTC. The full variable domain, in which reference TRBV15 and TRBJ2-7 provide the parts outside the CDR3, is DAMVIQNPRYQVTQFGKPVTLSCSQTLNHNVMYWYQQKSSQAPKLLFHYYDKDFNNEADTPDNFQSRRPNTSFCFLDIRSPGLGDTAMYLCATSSYRGLAGDYEQYFGPGTRLTVT.

J is TRBJ1-1 and V is TRBV28, with D unclear. V gave up 2 bases and J gave up 2 bases, with 3 bases separating them. Germline values: CDR1 MDHEN, CDR2 SYDVKM. This CDR3 is built from 12 residues. The CDR3, as DNA: TGTGCCAGCAGTTTAGGAAACACTGAAGCTTTCTTT. It yields the protein CASSLGNTEAFF.

The chain recombines TRBV19 with TRBJ2-3, with D tentatively TRBD2 (6 bases). V lost 8 bases and J lost 4, with 13 bases in between. CDR3 length: 13 amino acids. From germline, CDR1 is LNHDA and CDR2 SQIVND (reference sequence). The DNA for the CDR3 is TGTGCCAGTTCGGGAGTCGCGGCAGATACGCAGTATTTT. It translates to CASSGVAADTQYF. The complete variable domain, with remaining parts taken from reference TRBV19 and TRBJ2-3, reads DGGITQSPKYLFRKEGQNVTLSCEQNLNHDAMYWYRQDPGQGLRLIYYSQIVNDFQKGDIAEGYSVSREKKESFPLTVTSAQKNPTAFYLCASSGVAADTQYFGPGTRLTVL.

V is TRBV11-3 and J is TRBJ2-3, with a tentative D call TRBD2 (6 bases). This CDR3 region has 17 residues. CDR1 and CDR2 from the germline V gene are SGHNT and YENEEA. V lost 0 bases and J 4 bases, leaving 17 bases between the germline ends. CDR3 DNA sequence: TGTGCCAGCAGCTTAGATTTGGGGGGAGTAAGGTCAGATACGCAGTATTTT. Translation gives CASSLDLGGVRSDTQYF.

The chain has TRBV5-6 and TRBJ2-7; 13 bases align to TRBD2. Germline lookup yields CDR1 SGHDT and CDR2 YYEEEE. The CDR3 sequence is 17 residues long. V shed 4 bases, J shed 6 bases, and the junction held 13 bases outside the gene matches. CDR3 amino acids: CASSLTGTSGMGGEQYF. The CDR3 DNA reads TGTGCCAGCAGCCTTACCGGGACTAGCGGGATGGGCGGCGAGCAGTACTTC.

The chain couples TRBV13 to TRBJ2-7; TRBD1 matches 9 bases. V was pared by 5 bases and J by 7 bases, with 18 bases of the junction left unmatched. This CDR3 spans 17 amino acids. The germline V gene has CDR1 PRHDT and CDR2 FYEKMQ (reference sequence). The CDR3 DNA sequence: TGTGCCAGCAGCCACCGTGCGGGACAGGGTTCCATGGGGGAGCAGTACTTC. Amino acid sequence: CASSHRAGQGSMGEQYF.

The chain links TRBV18 to TRBJ2-2; D perhaps matches TRBD2 (5 bases). The CDR3 contains 15 residues. Germline lookup yields CDR1 KGHSH and CDR2 LQKENI. V was trimmed by 0 bases and J by 4 bases, leaving 9 bases between them. The CDR3 here is CASSPPEGGTGELFF. The DNA for the CDR3 is TGTGCCAGCTCACCACCGGAAGGAGGCACCGGGGAGCTGTTTTTT. Complete variable domain (other parts from reference TRBV18 and TRBJ2-2): NAGVMQNPRHLVRRRGQEARLRCSPMKGHSHVYWYRQLPEEGLKFMVYLQKENIIDESGMPKERFSAEFPKEGPSILRIQQVVRGDSAAYFCASSPPEGGTGELFFGEGSRLTVL.

The table lists this clone with a count of one. The rearrangement uses TRBV2 and TRBJ1-4, with D possibly TRBD1 on 6 matching bases. The CDR3 is 13 residues long. Trimming stripped 3 bases from V and 8 bases from J, with 10 bases between. The germline gives CDR1 SNHLY, CDR2 FYNNEI. The CDR3 protein is CASSDGTPEKLFF. CDR3 in DNA: TGTGCCAGCAGTGATGGGACACCGGAAAAACTGTTTTTT.

The CDR3 DNA reads as TGTGCCATCAGTGAGTCTAACACCATATATTTT. It yields the protein CAISESNTIYF. The genes are TRBV10-3 and TRBJ1-3, with D uncertain. Trimming took off 0 bases at V and 7 bases at J, with 1 base between the two ends. This CDR3 contains 11 residues. The germline V gene has CDR1 ENHRY and CDR2 SYGVKD.

V is TRBV5-6 and J is TRBJ1-5; no firm D call. CDR1 and CDR2 (germline): SGHDT, YYEEEE. V was trimmed by 4 bases and J by 6 bases, leaving 8 bases between them. This CDR3 comprises 12 residues. This CDR3 reads CASSIRSQPQHF. For the CDR3, the DNA is TGTGCCAGCAGCATCAGGAGTCAGCCCCAGCATTTT.

V usage is TRBV7-3 and J usage is TRBJ2-3; 8 bases are a match to TRBD2. There are 16 residues in the CDR3. CDR1 is SGHTA and CDR2 is FQGTGA in the germline V gene. V shed 5 bases and J 1 base; nucleotides not matched to a gene: 8. CDR3 coding DNA: TGTGCCAGCAGCCCCCGGGGGGGTAGTGGCACAGATACGCAGTATTTT. Translated: CASSPRGGSGTDTQYF. Based on the CDR3 plus reference TRBV7-3 and TRBJ2-3, the full variable domain is GAGVSQTPSNKVTEKGKYVELRCDPISGHTALYWYRQSLGQGPEFLIYFQGTGAADDSGLPNDRFFAVRPEGSVSTLKIQRTERGDSAVYLCASSPRGGSGTDTQYFGPGTRLTVL.

V and J are TRBV6-6 and TRBJ2-1; D might be TRBD1 (6 bases). The germline V gene encodes CDR1 MNHNY and CDR2 SVGAGI (reference sequence). The CDR3 has 15 residues. The V and J ends lost 0 bases and 7 bases respectively, with 13 bases between them. This CDR3 reads CASSYSTSGVNEQFF. The CDR3, as DNA: TGTGCCAGCAGTTACTCTACCTCAGGGGTAAATGAGCAGTTCTTC.

The chain is built from TRBV18 and TRBJ1-2; tentative D call: TRBD1 (5 bases). The CDR3 contains 16 residues. The V gene's germline CDR1 is KGHSH and CDR2 LQKENI. Trimming removed 6 bases at V and 4 bases at J, with 21 bases between. The DNA of the CDR3 is TGTGCCAGCTCCGACGACAGACCTGATACCGGCTATGGCTACACCTTC. This codes for CASSDDRPDTGYGYTF.

The chain is built from TRBV9 and TRBJ1-1; a possible D gene is TRBD1 (6 bases). This CDR3 comprises 18 residues. Looked up from germline, CDR1 is SGDLS and CDR2 is YYNGEE. V was shortened by 1 base and J by 6 bases, with 25 bases between the two germline ends. CDR3 residues: CASSVSSTGTHRIPEAFF. The CDR3 bases are TGTGCCAGCAGCGTATCCTCCACCGGGACACATAGGATCCCTGAAGCTTTCTTT.